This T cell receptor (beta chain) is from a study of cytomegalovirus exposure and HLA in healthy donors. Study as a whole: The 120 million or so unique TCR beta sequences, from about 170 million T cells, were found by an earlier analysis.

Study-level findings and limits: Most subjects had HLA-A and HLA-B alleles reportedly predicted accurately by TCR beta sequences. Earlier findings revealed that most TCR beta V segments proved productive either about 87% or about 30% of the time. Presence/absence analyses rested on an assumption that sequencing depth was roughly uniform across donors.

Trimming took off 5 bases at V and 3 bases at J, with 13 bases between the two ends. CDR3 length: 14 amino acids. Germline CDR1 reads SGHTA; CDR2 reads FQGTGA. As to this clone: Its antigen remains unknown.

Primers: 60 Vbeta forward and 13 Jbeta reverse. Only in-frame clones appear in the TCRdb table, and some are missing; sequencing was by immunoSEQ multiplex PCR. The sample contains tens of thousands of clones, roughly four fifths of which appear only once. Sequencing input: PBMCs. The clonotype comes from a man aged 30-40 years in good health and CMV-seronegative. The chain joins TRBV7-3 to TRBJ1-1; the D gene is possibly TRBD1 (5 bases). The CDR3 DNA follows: TGTGCCAGCAGCCCAGGTGGGGGGTACACTGAAGCTTTCTTT. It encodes CASSPGGGYTEAFF.